These 13 T cell receptor beta chains were sequenced from one sample in a study of blood T cell repertoires in COVID-19. Sequencing was performed with immunoSEQ multiplex PCR; in TCRdb, only in-frame clones are kept and a portion is missing. This table holds about 520,000 clones, approximately 83% found once. Sequences were obtained from peripheral blood. Receptors originate from a human donor in a cohort sampled during active COVID-19.

The genes are TRBV3-1 (or the pseudogene TRBV3-2) and TRBJ2-7; TRBD2 agrees at 8 bases. Germline lookup yields CDR1 LGHDT and CDR2 YNNKEL (reference sequence). The CDR3 contains 14 residues. J lost 4 bases, V lost 4 bases, and 6 bases had no gene match. The CDR3 spells CASSRSGGMYEQYF. DNA of the CDR3: TGTGCCAGCAGCCGTTCGGGGGGGATGTACGAGCAGTACTTC.

The chain combines TRBV4-2 with TRBJ2-3; D gene unclear. The V end was cut by 0 bases, the J end by 2 bases, with 12 bases between. This CDR3 region has 16 residues. In germline, CDR1 is LGHNA, CDR2 YNFKEQ. The CDR3 DNA reads as TGTGCCAGCAGCCAAGATTTGTCCCGTTACACAGATACGCAGTATTTT. Its protein product is CASSQDLSRYTDTQYF.

The V and J genes are TRBV7-9 and TRBJ2-7; D remains ambiguous. This CDR3 comprises 13 residues. The germline gives CDR1 SEHNR, CDR2 FQNEAQ (reference sequence). Trimming shortened V by 3 bases and J by 5 bases, and 11 bases separated the two germline ends. CDR3 coding DNA: TGTGCCAGCAGCTTGTCATCCCTAAACGAGCAGTACTTC. Encoded protein: CASSLSSLNEQYF.

The J gene is TRBJ2-5, the V gene TRBV14, with a tentative D call TRBD1 (6 bases). The CDR3 spans 15 residues. Between the trimmed V and J ends, which lost 6 bases and 5 bases, there was a span of 19 bases. The germline CDR1 and CDR2 sequences are SGHDN and FVKESK. As DNA, the CDR3 is TGTGCCAGCAGTCCCGGGGTGAGCGGACAGGAGACCCAGTACTTC. Residues: CASSPGVSGQETQYF.

This clone was detected only a few times. The genes are TRBV5-4 and TRBJ2-5, with 12 bases that match TRBD2. The germline V gene has CDR1 SGHNT and CDR2 YYREEE (reference sequence). Trimming removed 4 bases from V and 3 bases from J; junction bases left unmatched: 7. The CDR3 contains 16 residues. CDR3 residues: CASSGGLAGGEETQYF. The CDR3 nucleotides are TGTGCCAGCAGCGGCGGGCTAGCGGGAGGGGAAGAGACCCAGTACTTC.

The chain couples TRBV28 to TRBJ2-7; TRBD1 is a possible D gene (7 bases). The CDR3 sequence is 13 residues long. CDR1 is MDHEN and CDR2 is SYDVKM in the germline V gene. Trimming stripped 8 bases from V and 6 bases from J, with 17 bases between. The CDR3 loop reads CASRKYRGGEQYF. DNA of the CDR3: TGTGCCAGCCGGAAGTACAGGGGAGGCGAGCAGTACTTC.

Only one count was recorded for this clone. V and J are TRBV6-1 and TRBJ2-6, with TRBD1 as a possible D gene (5 bases). The V gene's germline CDR1 is MNHNS and CDR2 SASEGT. The V end lost 4 bases, the J end lost 1 base, and 11 bases lay between the germline ends. This CDR3 is built from 16 residues. CDR3 sequence: CASSGQSLSGANVLTF. The CDR3, as DNA: TGTGCCAGCAGTGGACAGAGCCTGTCTGGGGCCAACGTCCTGACTTTC.

J is TRBJ2-2 and V is TRBV5-1; 8 bases are shared with TRBD2. Germline values: CDR1 SGHRS, CDR2 YFSETQ. This CDR3 contains 15 residues. The trim removed 4 bases at V and 6 bases at J, leaving 8 bases unmatched. CDR3 sequence reads: CASSTGRGVAGELFF. Here the CDR3 DNA reads TGCGCCAGCAGCACCGGGAGGGGGGTGGCCGGGGAGCTGTTTTTT.

The chain uses TRBV5-4 and TRBJ1-6, with TRBD1 identical over 10 bases. Trimming took 0 bases from V and 10 from J; bases not matched to a gene: 4. CDR3 length equals 15 residues. Germline CDR1 and CDR2: SGHNT and YYREEE (reference sequence). CDR3 sequence: CASSLETGGESPLHF. The DNA for the CDR3 is TGTGCCAGCAGCTTGGAGACAGGGGGCGAATCACCCCTCCACTTT.

This chain joins TRBV12-5 and TRBJ2-3; D may be TRBD1 (5 bases). V was pared by 8 bases and J by 1 base, with 10 bases between. Looked up from germline, CDR1 is LGHNT and CDR2 is FRNRAP. The CDR3 has 13 amino acids. Here the CDR3 reads CASSQGGTDTQYF. CDR3 DNA sequence: TGTGCTAGTAGCCAGGGCGGCACAGATACGCAGTATTTT.

The chain couples TRBV4-1 to TRBJ2-7; 9 bases align to TRBD2. V shed 4 bases and J 6 bases; nucleotides not matched to a gene: 19. Germline V gives CDR1 MGHRA, CDR2 YSYEKL. The CDR3 has 18 residues. Here the CDR3 reads CASSPGVSGGRVDGEQYF. CDR3 in DNA: TGCGCCAGCAGCCCAGGGGTCTCAGGCGGGAGGGTCGATGGCGAGCAGTACTTC.

In its sample, this clone was seen a few times. J is TRBJ2-2 and V is TRBV30; perhaps TRBD1 as D (5 bases). V lost 3 bases and J lost 0, with 14 bases in between. The CDR3 runs to 16 residues. CDR1 is GTSNPN and CDR2 is SVGIG in the germline V gene (reference sequence). The CDR3 sequence: CAWSQVGLSNTGELFF. The CDR3 DNA reads TGTGCCTGGAGCCAGGTGGGGCTGTCGAACACCGGGGAGCTGTTTTTT. The full variable domain, in which reference TRBV30 and TRBJ2-2 provide the parts outside the CDR3, is SQTIHQWPATLVQPVGSPLSLECTVEGTSNPNLYWYRQAAGRGLQLLFYSVGIGQISSEVPQNLSASRPQDRQFILSSKKLLLSDSGFYLCAWSQVGLSNTGELFFGEGSRLTVL.

The chain links TRBV3-1 (or the pseudogene TRBV3-2) to TRBJ2-7; D unclear. Germline V gene sequence: CDR1 LGHDT, CDR2 YNNKEL (reference sequence). This CDR3 is 12 amino acids long. Trimming stripped 1 base from V and 6 bases from J, with 7 bases between. The CDR3 protein is CASSQGSAEQYF. In nucleotides, the CDR3 is TGTGCCAGCAGCCAAGGCAGTGCCGAGCAGTACTTC.